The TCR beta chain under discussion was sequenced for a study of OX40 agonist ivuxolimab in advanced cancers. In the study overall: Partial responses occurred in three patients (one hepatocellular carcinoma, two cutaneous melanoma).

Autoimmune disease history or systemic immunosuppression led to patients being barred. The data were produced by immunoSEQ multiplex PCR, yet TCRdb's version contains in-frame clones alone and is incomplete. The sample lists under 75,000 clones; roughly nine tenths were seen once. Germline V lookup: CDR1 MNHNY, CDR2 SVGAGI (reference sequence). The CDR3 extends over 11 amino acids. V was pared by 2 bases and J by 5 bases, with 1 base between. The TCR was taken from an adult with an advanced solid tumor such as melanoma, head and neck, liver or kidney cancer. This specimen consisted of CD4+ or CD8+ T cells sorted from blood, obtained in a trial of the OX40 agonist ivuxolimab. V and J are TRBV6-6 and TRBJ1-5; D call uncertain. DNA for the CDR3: TGTGCCAGCAGTTACGATCAGCCCCAGCATTTT. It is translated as CASSYDQPQHF.